This TCR beta chain was recorded in a study of blood T cell repertoires in COVID-19 (dated by TCRdb to the early 2020s). In the study overall: Samples from collaborators originated in the United States, Italy and Spain and spanned both the acute and convalescent phases of COVID-19. The material from the prospective study consisted of cDNA or gDNA derived from T cells, B-cell-depleted T cells, or PBMCs. Deeply sampled blood TCRbeta repertoires from subjects exposed to, actively infected with, or recovered from COVID-19 were included in the dataset. A freely available public database, intended as a resource for researchers studying the immune response to SARS-CoV-2, is where the repertoires were released. Samples came from the ongoing ImmuneRACE study (first 160 participants) plus 1,254 subjects from 6 global collaborators. Nearly every sample came with metadata listing a de-identified subject ID, COVID-19 status, age in years and sex. Where available, HLA class I and class II types were taken from metadata supplied by the sample provider and were not determined by assay-based typing. General findings and caveats noted by the study authors: The amount of clinical and demographic metadata varied by source and participant and was provided uncurated.

Participants in the prospective study were aged roughly 18 to 100 years, lived in 24 United States geographic areas, and enrolled through a virtual design. Cohort assignment in the prospective study relied on participant-reported clinical history from a screening survey and a study questionnaire. Mobile phlebotomists in the prospective study collected whole blood, serum and a nasopharyngeal or oropharyngeal swab from every participant. Over a 2-month period, participants in the prospective study had the option of providing additional blood draws and questionnaires. Before DNA extraction, blood samples from the prospective study were shipped at room temperature or frozen. The CDR3 holds 14 amino acids from the cysteine to the phenylalanine. Only the CDR3 DNA is retained, 42 bases long and in frame from the first base. Trimming removed 5 bases from V and 3 bases from J, leaving 12 bases between the germline ends. CDR1 LNHDA and CDR2 SQIVND are derived from the germline V gene (reference sequence).

The immunoSEQ Assay, a bias-controlled multiplex PCR, was used to amplify TCRbeta CDR3 regions from genomic DNA. Turning to the authors' computational methods: Nucleated cell counts per sample were estimated from amplification of reference gene primers within the assay. Sequence reads were collapsed and filtered to measure the absolute abundance of every unique TCRbeta CDR3 rearrangement. For each sample, productive Simpson clonality was calculated as the square root of Simpson's diversity index over productive rearrangements. This is the immuneACCESS table as TCRdb keeps it, with only in-frame sequences that have V and J called. A part of the clones is gone; compared with another copy, unresolved V genes explain less than half, and the rest is unexplained. From that table come the V and J calls and clone size; the DNA was used to work out D and trimming. Counted in this sample were about 82,000 clones; roughly 90% of them appeared once. 0.95% to 1.5% of the sample belongs to the ten largest clones.

Regarding this clone: The antigen this receptor binds is unknown. Base-call qualities are not available, and no considerably larger clone is one nucleotide away.

The TCR comes from a woman in her forties or fifties with acute COVID-19. The chain is assembled from TRBV19 and TRBJ2-3; the D gene is not confidently resolved. Input material: PBMCs or T cells enriched from blood (not recorded which). The base sequence is TGTGCCAGTAGTCCATATGCTGAGACAGATACGCAGTATTTT. Its translation is CASSPYAETDTQYF. The full variable domain, completed from the reference TRBV19 and TRBJ2-3 proteins outside the CDR3, reads DGGITQSPKYLFRKEGQNVTLSCEQNLNHDAMYWYRQDPGQGLRLIYYSQIVNDFQKGDIAEGYSVSREKKESFPLTVTSAQKNPTAFYLCASSPYAETDTQYFGPGTRLTVL.